This TCR beta chain was sequenced in a study of cytomegalovirus exposure and HLA in healthy donors. General study findings and limits: In vitro experiments confirmed that three CMV-associated chains were specific for CMV antigens. Roughly 170 TCR beta chains were listed as cytomegalovirus-associated. In the roughly 130 validation repertoires, a later analysis found that first-cohort TCR clusters tended to co-occur.

A word on this clone: Its antigen is as yet unknown.

Using immunoSEQ multiplex PCR, the repertoire was profiled, and TCRdb retains in-frame clones only, with some absent. Of some 330,000 clones detected, approximately 90% appear once; the ten largest clones hold around 0.84%. The sample was PBMCs. The receptor comes from a woman aged 18-29 years in good health and CMV-seronegative.

In nucleotides, the CDR3 is TGTGCCAGCAGCCCAGGGGGCCGCGAGCAGTACTTC. Its protein product is CASSPGGREQYF. The chain is built from TRBV5-8 and TRBJ2-7; 8 bases fit TRBD1. Per the germline V gene, CDR1 is SGHTS and CDR2 is YDEGEE. The CDR3 covers 12 residues. Unmatched junction bases numbered 3, after V lost 4 bases and J lost 6 bases.